Following are 14 T cell receptor beta chains from one sample sequenced in a study of blood T cell repertoires in COVID-19. Some clones are missing from TCRdb's copy, which holds only in-frame ones; the method was immunoSEQ multiplex PCR. Of about 120,000 clones in the sample, around 87% were seen once. The sample consisted of peripheral blood. These receptors came from a woman aged 70 to 79 with acute or convalescent COVID-19.

The rearrangement uses TRBV30 and TRBJ2-5, with 7 bases that match TRBD2. The CDR3 length is 12 residues. CDR1 is GTSNPN, CDR2 SVGIG, per germline (reference sequence). Losses at the gene ends were 7 bases for V and 1 base for J; bases not matched to a gene: 3. The CDR3 region has the DNA TGTGCCTCTTCGGGGGGCCAAGAGACCCAGTACTTC. Its translation: CASSGGQETQYF.

This clone was counted a few times. V usage is TRBV7-2 and J usage is TRBJ1-1; 7 bases fit TRBD1. This CDR3 has 14 amino acids. Germline V gene data show CDR1 as SGHTA and CDR2 as FQGNSA. Trimming removed 3 bases from V and 4 bases from J; junction bases left unmatched: 5. The CDR3 spells CASSFDRVRTEAFF. DNA for the CDR3: TGTGCCAGCAGCTTTGACAGGGTTCGCACTGAAGCTTTCTTT.

The chain links TRBV29-1 to TRBJ2-7; 9 positions agree with TRBD1. V was clipped by 5 bases and J by 6 bases; unmatched bases: 14. CDR1 is SQVTM, CDR2 ANQGSEA, per germline. The CDR3 is made up of 15 amino acids. The CDR3 is CSVRAGTGSVGEQYF. DNA of the CDR3: TGCAGCGTTCGGGCCGGGACAGGGTCCGTTGGCGAGCAGTACTTC.

The chain combines TRBV10-1 with TRBJ2-7, with D tentatively TRBD1 (5 bases). V gave up 6 bases and J gave up 5 bases, with 26 bases separating them. Germline V gene lookup returns CDR1 WNHNN and CDR2 SYGVQD (reference sequence). This CDR3 has 17 residues. CDR3 region: CASSDAASSGRIDEQYF. As DNA, the CDR3 is TGCGCCAGCAGCGACGCAGCCTCGTCAGGGCGGATTGACGAGCAGTACTTC.

This clone was recorded only once. This rearrangement joins TRBV5-4 to TRBJ2-5; TRBD2 matches 10 bases. This CDR3 comprises 17 residues. The V segment lost 1 base and the J segment 7 bases; nucleotides outside the gene matches: 13. Germline values: CDR1 SGHNT, CDR2 YYREEE (reference sequence). This CDR3 is CASSLWLAGARSGTQYF. The CDR3 DNA reads as TGTGCCAGCAGCTTGTGGCTAGCGGGGGCGCGCAGCGGGACCCAGTACTTC.

The chain's CDR3 is CASIGSGTSRQPQHF. CDR3 sequence (DNA): TGTGCCAGCATCGGGTCGGGGACAAGCCGTCAGCCCCAGCATTTT. This sequence joins TRBV19 and TRBJ1-5; tentatively, D is TRBD1 (6 bases). Deletions cut 9 bases from V and 6 bases from J, with 21 bases between. This CDR3 is built from 15 residues. In germline, CDR1 is LNHDA, CDR2 SQIVND (reference sequence).

This clone was seen once. V gene TRBV6-1 combines with J gene TRBJ1-6; a possible D gene is TRBD1 (6 bases). CDR3 length: 15 amino acids. Germline CDR1 MNHNS, CDR2 SASEGT. The V and J ends lost 1 base and 3 bases respectively, with 7 bases between them. Here the CDR3 reads CASSEVGGYNSPLHF. The DNA for the CDR3 is TGTGCCAGCAGTGAAGTAGGGGGCTATAATTCACCCCTCCACTTT.

The chain uses TRBV5-4 and TRBJ2-3, with unresolved D. Deletions cut 1 base from V and 0 bases from J, with 12 bases between. CDR3 length equals 16 residues. Germline V gene sequence: CDR1 SGHNT, CDR2 YYREEE (reference sequence). The CDR3 DNA reads as TGTGCCAGCAGCTTGACGCGACAAGCTAGCACAGATACGCAGTATTTT. Its translation is CASSLTRQASTDTQYF.

The rearrangement links TRBV5-4 to TRBJ2-7; 14 bases match TRBD2. The CDR3 runs to 16 residues. The ends lost 4 bases at V and 3 bases at J; junction bases unmatched: 6. Germline V gives CDR1 SGHNT, CDR2 YYREEE (reference sequence). CDR3 sequence (DNA): TGTGCCAGCAGCCCGGGGACTAGCGGGGGTCACTACGAGCAGTACTTC. Protein product: CASSPGTSGGHYEQYF.

This sequence joins TRBV4-2 and TRBJ1-2, with no clear D. Between the trimmed V and J ends, which lost 0 bases and 4 bases, there was a span of 21 bases. The CDR3 length is 18 residues. In germline, CDR1 is LGHNA, CDR2 YNFKEQ. The CDR3 DNA follows: TGTGCCAGCAGCCAAGATAATGGAGTCACCCAATTAATCTATGGCTACACCTTC. Encoded protein: CASSQDNGVTQLIYGYTF.

The chain employs TRBV5-1 and TRBJ1-1, with D unclear. Looked up from germline, CDR1 is SGHRS and CDR2 is YFSETQ. Trimming stripped 0 bases from V and 4 bases from J, with 16 bases between. The CDR3 is made up of 16 amino acids. The CDR3 is CASSLAGIREGTEAFF. CDR3 sequence (DNA): TGCGCCAGCAGCTTGGCCGGGATCCGCGAGGGCACTGAAGCTTTCTTT.

This clone was recorded a few times. V and J are TRBV5-1 and TRBJ1-6; unclear D gene. This CDR3 has 14 residues. Germline V gene data show CDR1 as SGHRS and CDR2 as YFSETQ. V was pared by 0 bases and J by 10 bases, with 11 bases between. CDR3 sequence reads: CASSLAQSSSPLHF. CDR3 in DNA: TGCGCCAGCAGCTTGGCCCAGTCTTCATCACCCCTCCACTTT.

This chain joins TRBV9 and TRBJ2-7, with TRBD1 matching over 9 bases. CDR1 is SGDLS, CDR2 YYNGEE, per germline. With V trimmed by 0 bases and J by 2 bases, 9 bases remained unmatched. The CDR3 loop spans 17 amino acids. The CDR3 sequence: CASSVGGQGPQAYEQYF. CDR3 bases: TGTGCCAGCAGCGTAGGGGGACAGGGACCCCAGGCCTACGAGCAGTACTTC.

The rearrangement uses TRBV12-5 and TRBJ2-4; 7 nucleotides agree with TRBD1. This CDR3 region has 14 residues. CDR1 and CDR2 from the germline V gene are LGHNT and FRNRAP. Trimming removed 5 bases from V and 7 bases from J; junction bases left unmatched: 8. The CDR3 DNA is TGTGCTAGTGGTCAACAGGGGCCGGGGAACATTCAGTACTTC. Amino acid sequence: CASGQQGPGNIQYF.